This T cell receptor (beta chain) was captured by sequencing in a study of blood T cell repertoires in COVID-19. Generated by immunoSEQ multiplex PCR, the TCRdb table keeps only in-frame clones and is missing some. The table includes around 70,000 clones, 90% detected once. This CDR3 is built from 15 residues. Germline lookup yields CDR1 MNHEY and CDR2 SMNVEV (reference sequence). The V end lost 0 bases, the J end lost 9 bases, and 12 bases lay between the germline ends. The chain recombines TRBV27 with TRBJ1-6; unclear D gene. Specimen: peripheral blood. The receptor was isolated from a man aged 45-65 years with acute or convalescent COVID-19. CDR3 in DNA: TGTGCCAGCAGTTTATCCCGGAGTTTGGGTTCACCCCTCCACTTT. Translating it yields CASSLSRSLGSPLHF.